This TCR beta chain came from a study of regulatory T cells in long-lasting Graves disease. In its sample, this clonotype was seen many times. Combining iRepertoire HTBI primers with Arm-PCR of CDR3 regions, the authors built TCR beta libraries. TCRdb itself ran the multiplex PCR reads through MiXCR, one entry per CDR3 protein. The repertoire includes some 400,000 distinct CDR3 sequences, about 15% of them detected once, and about a sixth sits in the top ten. Time point of the sample: newly diagnosed GD, antithyroid drugs for less than 3 months. Extracted RNA from PBMCs served as the source of the TCR library. The CDR3 loop spans 17 amino acids. The junction had 12 bases not matched to a gene; V was cut back by 7 bases and J by 5 bases. Germline V lookup: CDR1 SNHLY, CDR2 FYNNEI. These sequences were also reported in another study, on T cells in Graves' hyperthyroidism and ophthalmopathy.

The chain carries TRBV2 and TRBJ2-2; 11 bases are shared with TRBD1. Sequences were derived from peripheral blood mononuclear cells (PBMCs), sampled at new diagnosis, from a patient treated with antithyroid drugs. The TCR originated in a woman aged 25-40 years with Graves disease. DNA for the CDR3: TGTGCCAGCAACCCTCGTGGGACAGGGGGGCGGACCGGGGAGCTGTTTTTT. Its translation is CASNPRGTGGRTGELFF.